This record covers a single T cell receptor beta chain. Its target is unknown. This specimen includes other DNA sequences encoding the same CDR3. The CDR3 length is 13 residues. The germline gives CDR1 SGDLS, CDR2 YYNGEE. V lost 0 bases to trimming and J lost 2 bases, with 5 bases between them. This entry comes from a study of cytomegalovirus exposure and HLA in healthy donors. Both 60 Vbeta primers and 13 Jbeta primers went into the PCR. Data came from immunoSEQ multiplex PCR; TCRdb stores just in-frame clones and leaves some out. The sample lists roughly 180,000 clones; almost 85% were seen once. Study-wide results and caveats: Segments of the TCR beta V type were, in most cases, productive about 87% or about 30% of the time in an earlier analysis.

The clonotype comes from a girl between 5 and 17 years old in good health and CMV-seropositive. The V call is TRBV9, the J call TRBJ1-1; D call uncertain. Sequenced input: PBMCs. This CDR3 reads CASSVALNTEAFF. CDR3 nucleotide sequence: TGTGCCAGCAGCGTAGCCCTAAACACTGAAGCTTTCTTT.